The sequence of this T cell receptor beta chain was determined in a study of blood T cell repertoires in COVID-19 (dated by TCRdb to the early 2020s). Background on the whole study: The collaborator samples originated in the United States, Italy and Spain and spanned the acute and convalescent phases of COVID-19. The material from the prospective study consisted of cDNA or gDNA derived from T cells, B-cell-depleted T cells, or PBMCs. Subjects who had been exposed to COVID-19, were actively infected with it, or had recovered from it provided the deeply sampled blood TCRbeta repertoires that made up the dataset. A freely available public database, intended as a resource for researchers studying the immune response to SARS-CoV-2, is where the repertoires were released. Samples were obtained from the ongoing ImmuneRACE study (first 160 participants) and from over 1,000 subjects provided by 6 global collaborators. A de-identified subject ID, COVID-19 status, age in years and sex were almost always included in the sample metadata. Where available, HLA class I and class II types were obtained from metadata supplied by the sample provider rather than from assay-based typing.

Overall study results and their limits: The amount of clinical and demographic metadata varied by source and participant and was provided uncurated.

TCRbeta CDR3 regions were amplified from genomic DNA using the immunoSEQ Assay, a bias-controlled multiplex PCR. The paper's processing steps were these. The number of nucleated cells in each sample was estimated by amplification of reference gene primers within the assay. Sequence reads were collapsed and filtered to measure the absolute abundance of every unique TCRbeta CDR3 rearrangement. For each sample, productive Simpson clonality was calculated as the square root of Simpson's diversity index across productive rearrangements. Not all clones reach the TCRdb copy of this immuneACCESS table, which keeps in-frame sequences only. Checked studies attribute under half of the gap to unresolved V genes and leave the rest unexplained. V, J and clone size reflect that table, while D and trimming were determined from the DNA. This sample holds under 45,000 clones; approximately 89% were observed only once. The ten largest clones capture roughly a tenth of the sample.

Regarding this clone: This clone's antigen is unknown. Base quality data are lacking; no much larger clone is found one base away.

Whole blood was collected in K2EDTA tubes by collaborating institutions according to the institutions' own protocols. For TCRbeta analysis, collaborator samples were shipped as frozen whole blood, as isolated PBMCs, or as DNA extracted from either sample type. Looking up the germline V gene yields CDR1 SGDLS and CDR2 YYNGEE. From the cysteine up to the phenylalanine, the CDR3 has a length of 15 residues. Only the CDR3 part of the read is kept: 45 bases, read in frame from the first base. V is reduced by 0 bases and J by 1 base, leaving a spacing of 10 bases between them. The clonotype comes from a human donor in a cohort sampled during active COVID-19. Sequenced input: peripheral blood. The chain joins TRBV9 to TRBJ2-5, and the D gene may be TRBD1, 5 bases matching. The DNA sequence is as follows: TGTGCCAGCAGCGTAGCAACAGGAATCCAAGAGACCCAGTACTTC. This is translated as CASSVATGIQETQYF.